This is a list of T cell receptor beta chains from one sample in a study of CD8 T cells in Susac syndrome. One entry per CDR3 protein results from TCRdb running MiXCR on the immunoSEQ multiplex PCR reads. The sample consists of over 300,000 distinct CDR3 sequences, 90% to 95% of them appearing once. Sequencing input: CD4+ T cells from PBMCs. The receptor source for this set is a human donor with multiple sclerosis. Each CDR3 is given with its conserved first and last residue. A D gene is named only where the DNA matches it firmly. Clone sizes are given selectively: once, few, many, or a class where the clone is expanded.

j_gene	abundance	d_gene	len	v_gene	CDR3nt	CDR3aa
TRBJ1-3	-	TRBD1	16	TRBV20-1	TGCAGTGCTGTGGACAGGGCGAAACTCTCTGGAAACACCATATATTTT	CSAVDRAKLSGNTIYF
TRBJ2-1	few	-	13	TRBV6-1	TGTGCCAGCAGGGGACTCTCCTACAATGAGCAGTTCTTC	CASRGLSYNEQFF
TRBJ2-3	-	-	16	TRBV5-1	TGCGCCAGCAGCTTTGGGGGCGGGGAAATCACAGATACGCAGTATTTT	CASSFGGGEITDTQYF
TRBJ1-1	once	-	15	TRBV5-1	TGCGCCAGCAGCTTGGGTCGGGGGACGATTACTGAAGCTTTCTTT	CASSLGRGTITEAFF
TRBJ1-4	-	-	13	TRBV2	TGTGCCAGCAATGGTGGGTACGGAGAAAAACTGTTTTTT	CASNGGYGEKLFF
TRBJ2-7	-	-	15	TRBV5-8	TGTGCCAGCAGCTTAACGGGTGGGTTCGGCTACGAGCAGTACTTC	CASSLTGGFGYEQYF
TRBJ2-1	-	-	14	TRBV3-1	TGTGCCAGCAGCCAAGCGGGTGGGGCCGGTGAGCAGTTCTTC	CASSQAGGAGEQFF
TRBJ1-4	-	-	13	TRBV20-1	TGCAGTGCTCCCCACGGTACTAATGAAAAACTGTTTTTT	CSAPHGTNEKLFF
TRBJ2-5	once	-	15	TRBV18	TGTGCCAGCTCACCTACTGTAACTAGGTCACAGACCCAGTACTTC	CASSPTVTRSQTQYF
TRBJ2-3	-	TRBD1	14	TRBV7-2	TGTGCCAGCAGCCGACAGGGTCGAACAGATACGCAGTATTTT	CASSRQGRTDTQYF
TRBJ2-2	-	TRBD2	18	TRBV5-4	TGTGCCAGCAGCCTGAATCGTGGGAGGGCCCTCTACACCGGGGAGCTGTTTTTT	CASSLNRGRALYTGELFF
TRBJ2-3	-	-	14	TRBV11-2	TGTGCCAGCAGCTTCCGGGACGGTGAAGATACGCAGTATTTT	CASSFRDGEDTQYF
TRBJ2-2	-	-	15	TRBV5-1	TGCGCCAGCAGGTTCGGACCTTCGTCCACCGGGGAGCTGTTTTTT	CASRFGPSSTGELFF
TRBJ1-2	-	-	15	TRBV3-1	TGTGCCAGCAGCCAAGGATGGCCGCCCTCGGGGGGCTACACCTTC	CASSQGWPPSGGYTF
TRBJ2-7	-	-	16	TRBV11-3	TGTGCCAGCAGCCCGGGGGGGACAGTGGTCTCCTACGAGCAGTACTTC	CASSPGGTVVSYEQYF
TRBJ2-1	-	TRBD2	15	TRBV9	TGTGCCAGCAGCGTGGGCGCGGGAGGATACAATGAGCAGTTCTTC	CASSVGAGGYNEQFF
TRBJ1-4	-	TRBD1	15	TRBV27	TGTGCCAGCAGTTTCCTACAGGGGGCTGGCGAAAAACTGTTTTTT	CASSFLQGAGEKLFF
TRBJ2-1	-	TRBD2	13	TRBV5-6	TGTGCCAGCAGCCGTAGCGGGTACAATGAGCAGTTCTTC	CASSRSGYNEQFF
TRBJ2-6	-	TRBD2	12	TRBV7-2	TGTGCCAGCAGCGCTAGCGGGGGGGTCCTGACTTTC	CASSASGGVLTF
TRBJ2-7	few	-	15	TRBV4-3	TGCGCCAGCAGCCAACCCGGGCTATCCACCCACGAGCAGTACTTC	CASSQPGLSTHEQYF
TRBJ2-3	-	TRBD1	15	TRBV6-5	TGTGCCAGCACCAAGGACAGGAAAAGCACAGATACGCAGTATTTT	CASTKDRKSTDTQYF
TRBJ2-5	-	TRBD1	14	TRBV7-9	TGTGCCAGCACAGACAACAGGGGCCTGGAGACCCAGTACTTC	CASTDNRGLETQYF
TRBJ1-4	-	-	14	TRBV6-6	TGTGCCAGCAGTTACTCGAGGTCCGATGAAAAACTGTTTTTT	CASSYSRSDEKLFF
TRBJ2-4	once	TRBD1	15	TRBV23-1	TGCGCCAGCGGGACCCCGGGACAGCAAAAAAACATTCAGTACTTC	CASGTPGQQKNIQYF
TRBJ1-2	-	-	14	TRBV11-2	TGTGCCAGCAGCTTAGTCCGGGACAATTATGGCTACACCTTC	CASSLVRDNYGYTF
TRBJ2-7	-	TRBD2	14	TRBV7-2	TGTGCCAGCAGCGCACCGGGAGGGCGCTACGAGCAGTACTTC	CASSAPGGRYEQYF
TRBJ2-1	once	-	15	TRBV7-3	TGTGCCAGCAGCTTATCGGGAGACGGGTACAATGAGCAGTTCTTC	CASSLSGDGYNEQFF
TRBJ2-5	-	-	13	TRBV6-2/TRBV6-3	TGTGCCAGCAGCCAAGGCTCACAAGAGGCCCAGTACTTC	CASSQGSQEAQYF
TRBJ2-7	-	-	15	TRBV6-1	TGTGCCAGCAGTGAAGCGAAGGGAGCGGTCTACGAGCAGTACTTC	CASSEAKGAVYEQYF
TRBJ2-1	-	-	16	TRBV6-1	TGTGCCAGCAGCGGGCGTAGCGGCAACTCCTACAATGAGCAGTTCTTC	CASSGRSGNSYNEQFF
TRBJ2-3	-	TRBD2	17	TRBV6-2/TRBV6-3	TGTGCCAGCAGTTACTCGCGGGCTAGCGGGGGCACAGATACGCAGTATTTT	CASSYSRASGGTDTQYF
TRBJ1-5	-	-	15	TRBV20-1	TGCAGTGCTAGTAACGGCCAGACAGTAAATCAGCCCCAGCATTTT	CSASNGQTVNQPQHF
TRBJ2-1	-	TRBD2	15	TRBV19	TGTGCCAGTAGTACCGGACTAGCGGGCTACAATGAGCAGTTCTTC	CASSTGLAGYNEQFF
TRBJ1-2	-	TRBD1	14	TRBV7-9	TGTGCCAGCAGCTTCGGACAGGCCGGGGGGGGCTACACCTTC	CASSFGQAGGGYTF
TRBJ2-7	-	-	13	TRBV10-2	TGCGCCAGCGGTCGGGCAGGGCCCGACGAGCAGTACTTC	CASGRAGPDEQYF